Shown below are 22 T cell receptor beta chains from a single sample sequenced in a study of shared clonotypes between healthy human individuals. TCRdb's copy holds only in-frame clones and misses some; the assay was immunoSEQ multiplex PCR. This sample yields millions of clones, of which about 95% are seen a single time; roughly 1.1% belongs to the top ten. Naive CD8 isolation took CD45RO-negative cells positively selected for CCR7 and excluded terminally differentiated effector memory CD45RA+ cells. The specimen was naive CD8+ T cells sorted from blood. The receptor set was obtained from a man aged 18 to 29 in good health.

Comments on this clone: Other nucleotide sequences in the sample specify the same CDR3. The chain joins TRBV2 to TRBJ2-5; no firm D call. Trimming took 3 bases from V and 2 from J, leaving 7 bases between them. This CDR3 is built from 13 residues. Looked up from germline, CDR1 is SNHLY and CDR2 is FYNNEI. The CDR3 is CASSEAGQETQYF. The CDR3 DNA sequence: TGTGCCAGCAGTGAGGCAGGTCAAGAGACCCAGTACTTC. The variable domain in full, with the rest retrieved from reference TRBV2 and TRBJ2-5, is EPEVTQTPSHQVTQMGQEVILRCVPISNHLYFYWYRQILGQKVEFLVSFYNNEISEKSEIFDDQFSVERPDGSNFTLKIRSTKLEDSAMYFCASSEAGQETQYFGPGTRLLVL.

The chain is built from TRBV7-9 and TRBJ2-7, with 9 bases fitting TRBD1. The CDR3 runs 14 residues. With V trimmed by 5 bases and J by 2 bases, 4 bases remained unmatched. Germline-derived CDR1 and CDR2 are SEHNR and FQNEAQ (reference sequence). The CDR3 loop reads CASSNRTGAYEQYF. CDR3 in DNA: TGTGCCAGCAGCAATCGGACAGGGGCCTACGAGCAGTACTTC.

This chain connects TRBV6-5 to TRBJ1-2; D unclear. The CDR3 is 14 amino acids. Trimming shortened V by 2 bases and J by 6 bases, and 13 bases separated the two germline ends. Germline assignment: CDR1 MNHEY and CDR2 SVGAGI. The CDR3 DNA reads TGTGCCAGCAGTTACGAAGGGCCGTTGAATGGCTACACCTTC. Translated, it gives CASSYEGPLNGYTF.

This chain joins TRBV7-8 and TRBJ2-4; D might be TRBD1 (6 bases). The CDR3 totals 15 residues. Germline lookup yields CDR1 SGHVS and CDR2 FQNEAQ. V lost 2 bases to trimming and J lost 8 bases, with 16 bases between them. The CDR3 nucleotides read TGTGCCAGCAGCTTATACAGGGAAGCGGCGGACATTCAGTACTTC. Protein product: CASSLYREAADIQYF.

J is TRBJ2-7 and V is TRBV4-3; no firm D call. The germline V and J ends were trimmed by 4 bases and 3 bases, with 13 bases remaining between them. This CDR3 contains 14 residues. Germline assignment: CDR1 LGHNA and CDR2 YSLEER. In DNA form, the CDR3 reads TGCGCCAGCAGCCCCGGACGTATGAGCTACGAGCAGTACTTC. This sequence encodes CASSPGRMSYEQYF.

The CDR3 sequence is CASSQVFGTGELFF. In DNA form, the CDR3 reads TGTGCCAGCAGCCAAGTTTTCGGGACCGGGGAGCTGTTTTTT. The rearrangement joins TRBV14 to TRBJ2-2; D is undetermined. V lost 1 base to trimming and J lost 5 bases, with 8 bases between them. Looked up from germline, CDR1 is SGHDN and CDR2 is FVKESK. The CDR3 extends over 14 amino acids.

CDR3 nucleotide sequence: TGTGCCAGCAGTGAGGGGACTAGCGGGGGAAGCACAGATACGCAGTATTTT. Translating gives CASSEGTSGGSTDTQYF. The V gene is TRBV2, the J gene TRBJ2-3, with 14 bases fitting TRBD2. This CDR3 comprises 17 residues. V shed 3 bases and J 0 bases; nucleotides not matched to a gene: 2. Germline V CDR1 and CDR2: SNHLY, FYNNEI.

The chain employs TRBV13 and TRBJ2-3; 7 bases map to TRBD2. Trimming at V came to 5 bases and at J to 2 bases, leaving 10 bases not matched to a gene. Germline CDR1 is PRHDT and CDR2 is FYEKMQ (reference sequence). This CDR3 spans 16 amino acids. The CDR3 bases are TGTGCCAGCAGCCCCGGGGAGGGCAACAACACAGATACGCAGTATTTT. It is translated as CASSPGEGNNTDTQYF.

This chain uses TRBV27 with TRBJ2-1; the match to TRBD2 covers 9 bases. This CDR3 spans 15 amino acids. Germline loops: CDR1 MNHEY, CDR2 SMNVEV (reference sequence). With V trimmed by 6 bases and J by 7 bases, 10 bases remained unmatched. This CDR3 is CASSRSGSYQNEQFF. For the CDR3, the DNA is TGTGCCAGCAGCCGTAGCGGGAGTTATCAAAATGAGCAGTTCTTC.

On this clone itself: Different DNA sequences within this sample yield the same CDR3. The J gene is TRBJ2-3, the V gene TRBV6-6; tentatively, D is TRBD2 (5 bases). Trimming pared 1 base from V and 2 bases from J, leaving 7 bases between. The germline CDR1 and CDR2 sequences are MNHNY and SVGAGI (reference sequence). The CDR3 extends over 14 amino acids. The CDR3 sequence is CASSYLDSTDTQYF. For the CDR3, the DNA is TGTGCCAGCAGTTACTTGGACTCCACAGATACGCAGTATTTT.

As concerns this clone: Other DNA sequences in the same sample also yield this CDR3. The CDR3 sequence: CASSDRSNQPQHF. The CDR3 DNA is TGTGCCAGCAGTGACAGGAGCAATCAGCCCCAGCATTTT. V is TRBV6-1 and J is TRBJ1-5; D is undetermined. The CDR3 is made up of 13 amino acids. The V end lost 3 bases, the J end lost 1 base, and 4 bases lay between the germline ends. Germline V gives CDR1 MNHNS, CDR2 SASEGT.

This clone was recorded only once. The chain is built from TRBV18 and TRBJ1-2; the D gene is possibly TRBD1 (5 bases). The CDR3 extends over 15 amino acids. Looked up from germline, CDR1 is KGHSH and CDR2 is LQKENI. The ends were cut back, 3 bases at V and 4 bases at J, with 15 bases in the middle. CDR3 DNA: TGTGCCAGCTCACCCGAGCCCAGGGCCTCCTATGGCTACACCTTC. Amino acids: CASSPEPRASYGYTF.

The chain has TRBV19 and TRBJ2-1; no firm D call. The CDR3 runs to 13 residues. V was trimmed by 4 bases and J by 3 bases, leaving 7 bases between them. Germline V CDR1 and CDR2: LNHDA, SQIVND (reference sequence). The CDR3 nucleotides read TGTGCCAGTAGTACCGATGTCTACAATGAGCAGTTCTTC. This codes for CASSTDVYNEQFF.

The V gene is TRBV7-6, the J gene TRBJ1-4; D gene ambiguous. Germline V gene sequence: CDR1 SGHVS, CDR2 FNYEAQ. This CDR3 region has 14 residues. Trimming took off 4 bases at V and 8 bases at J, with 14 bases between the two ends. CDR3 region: CASSWDGPGEKLFF. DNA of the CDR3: TGTGCCAGCAGCTGGGATGGCCCTGGCGAAAAACTGTTTTTT.

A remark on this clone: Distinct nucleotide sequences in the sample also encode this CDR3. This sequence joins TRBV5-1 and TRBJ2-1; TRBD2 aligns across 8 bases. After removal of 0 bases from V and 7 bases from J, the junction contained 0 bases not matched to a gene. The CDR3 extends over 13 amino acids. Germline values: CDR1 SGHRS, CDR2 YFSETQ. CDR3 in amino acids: CASSLASGNEQFF. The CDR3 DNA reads TGCGCCAGCAGCTTGGCTAGCGGGAATGAGCAGTTCTTC.

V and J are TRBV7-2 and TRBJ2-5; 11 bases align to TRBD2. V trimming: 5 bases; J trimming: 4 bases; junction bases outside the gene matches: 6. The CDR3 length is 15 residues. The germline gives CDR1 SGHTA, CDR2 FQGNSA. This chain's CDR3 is CASSPGLAGGETQYF. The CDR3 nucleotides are TGTGCCAGCAGCCCGGGGCTAGCGGGAGGAGAGACCCAGTACTTC.

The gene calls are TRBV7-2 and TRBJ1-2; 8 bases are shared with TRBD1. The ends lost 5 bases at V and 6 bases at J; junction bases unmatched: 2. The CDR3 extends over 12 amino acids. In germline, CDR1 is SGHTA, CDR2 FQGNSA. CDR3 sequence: CASSPDRDGYTF. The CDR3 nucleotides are TGTGCCAGCAGCCCGGACAGGGATGGCTACACCTTC.

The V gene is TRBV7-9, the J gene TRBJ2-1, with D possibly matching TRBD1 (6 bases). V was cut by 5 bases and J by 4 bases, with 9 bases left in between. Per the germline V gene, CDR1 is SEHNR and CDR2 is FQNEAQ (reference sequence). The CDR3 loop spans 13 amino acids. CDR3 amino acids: CASSEGQYNEQFF. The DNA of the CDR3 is TGTGCCAGCAGCGAAGGACAGTACAATGAGCAGTTCTTC. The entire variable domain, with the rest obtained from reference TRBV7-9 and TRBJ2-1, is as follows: DTGVSQNPRHKITKRGQNVTFRCDPISEHNRLYWYRQTLGQGPEFLTYFQNEAQLEKSRLLSDRFSAERPKGSFSTLEIQRTEQGDSAMYLCASSEGQYNEQFFGPGTRLTVL.

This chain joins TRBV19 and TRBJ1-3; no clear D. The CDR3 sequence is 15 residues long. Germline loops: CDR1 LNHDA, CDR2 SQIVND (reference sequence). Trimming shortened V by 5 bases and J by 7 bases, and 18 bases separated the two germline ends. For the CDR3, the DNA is TGTGCCAGTAGTCCGGAGATCTCCGGGTGGAACACCATATATTTT. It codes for CASSPEISGWNTIYF.

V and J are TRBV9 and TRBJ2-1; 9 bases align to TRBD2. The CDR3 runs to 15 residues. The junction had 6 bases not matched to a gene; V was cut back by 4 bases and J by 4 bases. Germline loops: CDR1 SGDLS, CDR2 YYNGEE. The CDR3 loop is CASSSLAGIYNEQFF. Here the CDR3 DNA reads TGTGCCAGCAGCTCACTAGCGGGTATTTACAATGAGCAGTTCTTC.

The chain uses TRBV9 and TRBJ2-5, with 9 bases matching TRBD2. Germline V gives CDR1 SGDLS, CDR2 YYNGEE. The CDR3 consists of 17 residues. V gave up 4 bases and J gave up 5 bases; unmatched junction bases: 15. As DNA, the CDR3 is TGTGCCAGCAGCACAGAAGGGACTAGCAGGGGTATTGAGACCCAGTACTTC. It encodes CASSTEGTSRGIETQYF.

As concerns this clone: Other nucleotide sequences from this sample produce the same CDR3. CDR3 in amino acids: CASSMTPTEAFF. In nucleotides, the CDR3 is TGTGCCAGTAGTATGACCCCCACTGAAGCTTTCTTT. The rearrangement uses TRBV19 and TRBJ1-1; D gene uncertain. Germline V CDR1 and CDR2: LNHDA, SQIVND (reference sequence). The CDR3 runs 12 residues. The V end lost 3 bases, the J end lost 4 bases, and 6 bases lay between the germline ends.